Listed here are 15 T cell receptor beta chains from one sample, sequenced in a study of identical twins. TCRdb fed the 5' RACE reads into MiXCR, producing one record per CDR3 protein. The sample lists fewer than 800,000 distinct CDR3 sequences, just over 7% seen once, with roughly 1.5% in the top ten. The same sample was also studied in work on yellow fever vaccine responses in identical twins.

The sequencing sample was made of PBMCs. Receptors were obtained from a woman aged 18 to 35 in good health.

The chain combines TRBV15 with TRBJ1-6; D is unresolved. The CDR3 has 14 amino acids. In germline, CDR1 is LNHNV, CDR2 YYDKDF (reference sequence). Trimming removed 3 bases at V and 5 bases at J, with 8 bases between. CDR3 loop: CATSSRLDNSPLHF. The CDR3 DNA sequence: TGTGCCACCAGCAGCCGACTCGATAATTCACCCCTCCACTTT. The whole variable domain, filled in from reference TRBV15 and TRBJ1-6, reads DAMVIQNPRYQVTQFGKPVTLSCSQTLNHNVMYWYQQKSSQAPKLLFHYYDKDFNNEADTPDNFQSRRPNTSFCFLDIRSPGLGDTAMYLCATSSRLDNSPLHFGNGTRLTVT.

The chain joins TRBV5-1 to TRBJ1-2, with TRBD1 matching over 7 bases. The CDR3 is 16 amino acids. In germline, CDR1 is SGHRS, CDR2 YFSETQ. J gave up 7 bases and V 9 bases, and 21 bases lay outside the gene matches. CDR3: CANSPGTVPLLGGYTF. As DNA, the CDR3 is TGCGCCAACTCCCCCGGGACAGTTCCTTTACTGGGTGGCTACACCTTC.

This clonotype showed up just a few times. The chain has TRBV6-1 and TRBJ1-3; D perhaps matches TRBD1 (5 bases). Trimming took 6 bases from V and 0 from J, leaving 24 bases between them. This CDR3 comprises 19 residues. Germline V gene sequence: CDR1 MNHNS, CDR2 SASEGT. The CDR3 loop reads CASRHLGAGQGSSGNTIYF. In DNA, the CDR3 is TGTGCCAGCAGACATCTTGGGGCCGGGCAAGGGAGCTCTGGAAACACCATATATTTT.

The chain carries TRBV28 and TRBJ2-7; tentatively, D is TRBD2 (5 bases). The CDR3 runs to 14 residues. Germline-derived CDR1 and CDR2 are MDHEN and SYDVKM. V lost 3 bases and J 5 bases, leaving 14 bases between the germline ends. The CDR3, as DNA: TGTGCCAGCAGTTTGAGAGGGCAGTTTCACGAGCAGTACTTC. The encoded protein is CASSLRGQFHEQYF.

The chain couples TRBV19 to TRBJ2-7; D not resolved. V gave up 6 bases and J gave up 0 bases, with 12 bases separating them. Germline-derived CDR1 and CDR2 are LNHDA and SQIVND (reference sequence). The CDR3 consists of 14 residues. CDR3 amino acids: CASRRGYSSYEQYF. In DNA, the CDR3 is TGTGCCAGTAGACGAGGATACAGCTCCTACGAGCAGTACTTC.

V gene TRBV20-1 combines with J gene TRBJ2-7; D is perhaps TRBD1 (5 bases). The CDR3 loop spans 15 amino acids. Germline CDR1 is DFQATT and CDR2 is SNEGSKA (reference sequence). V dropped 1 base and J dropped 3 bases, with 16 bases sitting between them. Here the CDR3 reads CSARGPGQGDYEQYV. As DNA, the CDR3 is TGCAGTGCTAGAGGTCCCGGGCAGGGTGACTACGAGCAGTACGTC.

There are many counts of this clonotype. The chain couples TRBV20-1 to TRBJ1-1; no definite D call. CDR1 DFQATT and CDR2 SNEGSKA come from the germline V gene (reference sequence). The V end lost 1 base, the J end lost 1 base, and 10 bases lay between the germline ends. This CDR3 region has 14 residues. In DNA form, the CDR3 reads TGCAGTGCTAGAGTCCTGCCCGAGAACACTGAAGCTTTCTTT. Protein sequence: CSARVLPENTEAFF.

This clonotype was detected only a few times. This chain joins TRBV3-1 and TRBJ2-7; the match to TRBD2 covers 9 bases. The CDR3 runs to 19 residues. Trimming removed 3 bases from V and 4 bases from J; junction bases left unmatched: 19. Germline V gene lookup returns CDR1 LGHDT and CDR2 YNNKEL (reference sequence). CDR3: CASSHRTKGLAGFPYEQYF. CDR3 in DNA: TGTGCCAGCAGCCATAGAACGAAGGGGCTAGCGGGATTTCCGTACGAGCAGTACTTC.

The sample holds many counts of this clonotype. The CDR3 DNA is TGCAGCGCAGGGGTCTTAGCTAATGAGCAGTTCTTC. This encodes CSAGVLANEQFF. The chain recombines TRBV29-1 with TRBJ2-1; D might be TRBD1 (6 bases). The V end lost 7 bases, the J end lost 7 bases, and 14 bases lay between the germline ends. This CDR3 has 12 residues. The germline gives CDR1 SQVTM, CDR2 ANQGSEA.

This clonotype was picked up many times. CDR3 coding DNA: TGTGCCAGCAGCTTTGGTAGCGGGATTAGCACAGATACGCAGTATTTT. Translating it yields CASSFGSGISTDTQYF. This chain links TRBV7-9 with TRBJ2-3; TRBD2 aligns across 8 bases. Germline trimming cut 3 bases from V and 0 bases from J; bases unmatched to any gene: 5. The CDR3 totals 16 residues. Germline V gives CDR1 SEHNR, CDR2 FQNEAQ (reference sequence).

This clonotype was recorded many times. This chain joins TRBV9 and TRBJ2-2, with 9 positions matching TRBD2. The CDR3 is 16 amino acids. The germline gives CDR1 SGDLS, CDR2 YYNGEE. The V segment lost 2 bases and the J segment 1 base; nucleotides outside the gene matches: 3. The CDR3, as DNA: TGTGCCAGCAGCGTGAGACTAGCGGAGAACACCGGGGAGCTGTTTTTT. This gives the protein CASSVRLAENTGELFF.

This clonotype was counted only a few times. The chain couples TRBV20-1 to TRBJ1-4; D remains unclear. This CDR3 has 15 amino acids. V lost 1 base and J lost 0, with 9 bases in between. CDR1 and CDR2 from the germline V gene are DFQATT and SNEGSKA (reference sequence). The CDR3 region has the DNA TGCAGTGCTAGAGTGGCAGCGACAACTAATGAAAAACTGTTTTTT. Protein: CSARVAATTNEKLFF.

This clonotype was observed many times. The chain couples TRBV3-1 to TRBJ2-3; 8 bases fit TRBD2. The J segment lost 3 bases and the V segment lost 2 bases, leaving 7 bases of the junction unmatched. This CDR3 has 16 amino acids. The germline V gene has CDR1 LGHDT and CDR2 YNNKEL (reference sequence). The CDR3 sequence is CASSQYSGSHTDTQYF. As DNA, the CDR3 is TGTGCCAGCAGCCAATACAGCGGGAGCCATACAGATACGCAGTATTTT.

This clonotype was counted only a few times. The chain combines TRBV5-1 with TRBJ2-1; 16 positions match TRBD2. The ends lost 4 bases at V and 15 bases at J; junction bases unmatched: 7. Germline V gene data show CDR1 as SGHRS and CDR2 as YFSETQ. The CDR3 has 14 residues. In DNA, the CDR3 is TGCGCCAGCAGCGCGGGACTAGCGGGGGGGCTGAGGTTCTTC. It specifies CASSAGLAGGLRFF.

This clonotype was found a few times. This chain uses TRBV7-9 with TRBJ2-3, with D unresolved. CDR3 length: 13 residues. Trimming left V 6 bases short and J 5 bases short, with 12 bases between. Germline lookup yields CDR1 SEHNR and CDR2 FQNEAQ (reference sequence). The CDR3 nucleotides read TGTGCCAGCAGAAGCTCGGGTATAGATACGCAGTATTTT. This codes for CASRSSGIDTQYF.